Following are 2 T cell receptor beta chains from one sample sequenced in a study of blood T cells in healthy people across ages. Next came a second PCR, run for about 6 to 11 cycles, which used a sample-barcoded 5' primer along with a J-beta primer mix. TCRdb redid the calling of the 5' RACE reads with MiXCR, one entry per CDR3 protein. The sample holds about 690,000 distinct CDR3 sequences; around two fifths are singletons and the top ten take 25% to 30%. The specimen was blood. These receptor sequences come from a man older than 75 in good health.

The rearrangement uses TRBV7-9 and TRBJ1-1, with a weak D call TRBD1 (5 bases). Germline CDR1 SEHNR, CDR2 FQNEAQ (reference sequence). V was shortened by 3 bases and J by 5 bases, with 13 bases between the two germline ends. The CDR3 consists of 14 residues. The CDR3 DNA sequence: TGTGCCAGCAGCTTTCCGGGGGAGGGGACTGAAGCTTTCTTT. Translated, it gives CASSFPGEGTEAFF.

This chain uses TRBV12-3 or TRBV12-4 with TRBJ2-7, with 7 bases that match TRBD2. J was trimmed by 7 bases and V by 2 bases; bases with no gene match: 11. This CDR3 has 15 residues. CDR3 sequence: CASSLLAVSYNEQYF. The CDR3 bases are TGTGCCAGCAGTTTACTAGCGGTCTCCTACAATGAGCAGTACTTC.